Each of the 5 T cell receptor beta chains below was sequenced from the same sample in a study of blood T cell repertoires in COVID-19. Produced via immunoSEQ multiplex PCR; TCRdb's table is partial and in-frame only. The sample lists 150,000 to 200,000 clones; under 85% were seen once. Input material: peripheral blood. Receptor source: a man aged 60 to 69 with active or convalescent COVID-19.

The chain has TRBV7-2 and TRBJ1-2; 8 positions agree with TRBD1. The CDR3 consists of 17 residues. Germline CDR1 reads SGHTA; CDR2 reads FQGNSA. With V trimmed by 5 bases and J by 1 base, 12 bases remained unmatched. DNA for the CDR3: TGTGCCAGCAGCCCCTGGCAGGGGGCGCCCGGTAACTATGGCTACACCTTC. Protein product: CASSPWQGAPGNYGYTF.

This chain joins TRBV5-4 and TRBJ1-1, with 8 bases lining up with TRBD1. CDR3 size: 16 residues. V shed 5 bases and J 1 base; nucleotides not matched to a gene: 10. Germline V gives CDR1 SGHNT, CDR2 YYREEE (reference sequence). In DNA form, the CDR3 reads TGTGCCAGCAGGCGACAGGGGACTCTCACGAACACTGAAGCTTTCTTT. It translates to CASRRQGTLTNTEAFF.

The chain links TRBV10-3 to TRBJ2-7; the D gene is possibly TRBD1 (6 bases). From germline, CDR1 is ENHRY and CDR2 SYGVKD. Trimming took off 6 bases at V and 3 bases at J, with 15 bases between the two ends. This CDR3 comprises 14 residues. In DNA, the CDR3 is TGTGCCATCAGCCCACCTCCAGGGGACTACGAGCAGTACTTC. Amino acids: CAISPPPGDYEQYF.

This rearrangement joins TRBV10-3 to TRBJ2-3; 13 bases align to TRBD2. The germline V gene has CDR1 ENHRY and CDR2 SYGVKD. This CDR3 region has 16 residues. J was trimmed by 2 bases and V by 5 bases; bases with no gene match: 4. CDR3 coding DNA: TGTGCCATCAGTTCAGGACTAGCGGGAGACACAGATACGCAGTATTTT. It specifies CAISSGLAGDTDTQYF.

The chain carries TRBV18 and TRBJ1-4, with D maybe TRBD1 (5 bases). This CDR3 region has 13 residues. V was trimmed by 5 bases and J by 8 bases, leaving 12 bases between them. Germline lookup yields CDR1 KGHSH and CDR2 LQKENI. The DNA of the CDR3 is TGTGCCAGCTCATCGGACACGGCGGAAAAACTGTTTTTT. Its translation is CASSSDTAEKLFF.